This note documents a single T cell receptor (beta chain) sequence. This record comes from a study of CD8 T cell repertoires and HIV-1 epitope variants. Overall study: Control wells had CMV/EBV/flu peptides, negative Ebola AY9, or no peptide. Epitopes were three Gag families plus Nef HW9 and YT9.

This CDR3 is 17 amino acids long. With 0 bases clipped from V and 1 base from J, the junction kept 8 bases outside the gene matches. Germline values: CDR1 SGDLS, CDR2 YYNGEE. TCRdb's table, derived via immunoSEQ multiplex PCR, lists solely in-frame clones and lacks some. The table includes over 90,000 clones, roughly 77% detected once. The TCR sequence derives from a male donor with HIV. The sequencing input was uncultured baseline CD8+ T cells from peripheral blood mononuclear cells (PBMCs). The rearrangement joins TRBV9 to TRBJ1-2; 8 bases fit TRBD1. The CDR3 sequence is CASSVDPVQGVNYGYTF. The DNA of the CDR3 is TGTGCCAGCAGCGTAGACCCCGTACAGGGGGTTAACTATGGCTACACCTTC.